Sequencing of this T cell receptor (beta chain) was carried out in a study of blood T cell repertoires in COVID-19. On the study more broadly: The United States, Italy and Spain provided the acute and convalescent COVID-19 samples. The analysed material was cDNA or gDNA that came from T cells, B-cell-depleted T cells, or PBMCs.

Germline V gene sequence: CDR1 SGHTA, CDR2 FQGNSA. The CDR3 runs to 14 residues. V was clipped by 5 bases and J by 6 bases, with 16 bases between them. Using immunoSEQ multiplex PCR, the repertoire was profiled, and TCRdb retains in-frame clones only, with some absent. The repertoire holds about 480,000 clones, with roughly nine tenths as singletons. While infection was still active, Seattle patients were enrolled and then followed longitudinally. This receptor was identified in a woman aged 45-65 years with COVID-19, enrolled during active disease. The chain has TRBV7-2 and TRBJ1-2; a possible D gene is TRBD1 (5 bases). Sequenced sample: peripheral blood. The CDR3 nucleotides read TGTGCCAGCAGCGCCCCGGGGCGGGGTCATGGCTACACCTTC. Translating it yields CASSAPGRGHGYTF.